The TCR beta chain described here comes from a study of T cell responses to AZD1222 COVID-19 vaccine. The CDR3 loop spans 13 amino acids. The germline V gene encodes CDR1 MDHEN and CDR2 SYDVKM. The V gene lost 5 bases and the J gene lost 2 bases, with 9 bases spanning the gap. The protocol was immunoSEQ multiplex PCR, while the TCRdb copy is restricted to in-frame clones and leaves out a portion. The sample has approximately 100,000 clones; approximately 85% are singletons. This clone occurred once. This sequence was found in an adult in good health. This chain connects TRBV28 to TRBJ1-2; D is undetermined. Sequenced here: peripheral blood, sampled on day 0 of MenACWY control vaccination. The CDR3 reads CASSGGQNYGYTF. CDR3 nucleotides: TGTGCCAGCAGTGGAGGCCAGAACTATGGCTACACCTTC.